This T cell receptor beta chain came from a study of blood T cell repertoires in COVID-19. Study as a whole: Italy, Spain and the United States were the sources of the convalescent and acute COVID-19 samples.

Germline V gene data show CDR1 as MNHEY and CDR2 as SMNVEV (reference sequence). V was shortened by 7 bases and J by 1 base, with 11 bases between the two germline ends. This CDR3 comprises 14 residues. Followed longitudinally, the Seattle patients had been enrolled during active infection. Data came from immunoSEQ multiplex PCR; TCRdb stores just in-frame clones and leaves some out. The sample yields 250,000 to 400,000 clones, almost 90% seen once. The origin of this receptor is a woman younger than 45 with COVID-19, enrolled during active disease. Sequencing used peripheral blood. The chain is built from TRBV27 and TRBJ2-1; perhaps TRBD2 as D (6 bases). CDR3 nucleotides: TGTGCCAGCAATAGCGGTTATTCCTACAATGAGCAGTTCTTC. Translating gives CASNSGYSYNEQFF.